A single sample is the source of the 25 T cell receptor beta chains below, sequenced in a study of cytomegalovirus exposure and HLA in healthy donors. Generated by immunoSEQ multiplex PCR, the TCRdb table keeps only in-frame clones and is missing some. The table records around 130,000 clones, about 88% of them present only once. Specimen: PBMCs. Receptor source: a man aged 25 to 40 in good health and CMV-seronegative.

This clone was counted between two and nine times. The chain couples TRBV10-1 to TRBJ2-7; the match to TRBD1 covers 9 bases. The CDR3 totals 15 residues. The germline V gene has CDR1 WNHNN and CDR2 SYGVQD (reference sequence). Trimming cost V 10 bases and J 4 bases; bases outside gene matches: 14. Here the CDR3 reads CAIELGQGSLYEQYF. CDR3 DNA: TGCGCCATCGAACTTGGACAGGGGTCGTTGTACGAGCAGTACTTC.

The chain combines TRBV5-1 with TRBJ2-7; 8 nucleotides align to TRBD2. In germline, CDR1 is SGHRS, CDR2 YFSETQ. The trim removed 8 bases at V and 2 bases at J, leaving 6 bases unmatched. The CDR3 length is 13 residues. This chain's CDR3 is CASRLATTYEQYF. The CDR3 DNA follows: TGCGCCAGTAGACTAGCGACTACCTACGAGCAGTACTTC. Combining the CDR3 with reference TRBV5-1 and TRBJ2-7 gives the whole variable domain KAGVTQTPRYLIKTRGQQVTLSCSPISGHRSVSWYQQTPGQGLQFLFEYFSETQRNKGNFPGRFSGRQFSNSRSEMNVSTLELGDSALYLCASRLATTYEQYFGPGTRLTVT.

This clone was seen once. V and J are TRBV7-3 and TRBJ1-1; maybe TRBD1 (6 bases). The CDR3 is 13 residues long. V was pared by 0 bases and J by 4 bases, with 6 bases between. The germline V gene encodes CDR1 SGHTA and CDR2 FQGTGA. The CDR3 protein is CASSLTRGTEAFF. The CDR3 nucleotides read TGTGCCAGCAGCTTAACCAGGGGCACTGAAGCTTTCTTT.

The chain employs TRBV2 and TRBJ2-7; TRBD1 is a possible D gene (6 bases). Trimming took off 5 bases at V and 2 bases at J, with 13 bases between the two ends. This CDR3 comprises 14 residues. Germline loops: CDR1 SNHLY, CDR2 FYNNEI. The CDR3: CASSIGTSTYEQYF. In DNA, the CDR3 is TGTGCCAGCAGTATAGGGACATCTACCTACGAGCAGTACTTC. Filled out from reference TRBV2 and TRBJ2-7, the complete variable domain reads EPEVTQTPSHQVTQMGQEVILRCVPISNHLYFYWYRQILGQKVEFLVSFYNNEISEKSEIFDDQFSVERPDGSNFTLKIRSTKLEDSAMYFCASSIGTSTYEQYFGPGTRLTVT.

CDR3: CAIISGRALNEQFF. The CDR3 coding sequence is TGTGCCATCATTAGCGGGAGGGCCCTCAATGAGCAGTTCTTC. The genes are TRBV2 and TRBJ2-1; 11 bases agree with TRBD2. The germline CDR1 and CDR2 sequences are SNHLY and FYNNEI. The CDR3 is 14 amino acids. V lost 10 bases and J lost 6; bases outside the gene matches: 8.

CDR3 coding DNA: TGTGCCAGCAGCTTTAAAGGGGTAGCCCTATCTAACTATGGCTACACCTTC. Encoded protein: CASSFKGVALSNYGYTF. The chain uses TRBV7-2 and TRBJ1-2; D might be TRBD1 (5 bases). With 3 bases removed from V and 0 bases from J, the gap between germline ends came to 17 bases. Looked up from germline, CDR1 is SGHTA and CDR2 is FQGNSA. CDR3 length: 17 residues.

This rearrangement joins TRBV2 to TRBJ2-5; 7 nucleotides agree with TRBD2. V gave up 4 bases and J gave up 3 bases; unmatched junction bases: 8. The CDR3 runs 15 residues. Germline CDR1 reads SNHLY; CDR2 reads FYNNEI. The CDR3 region is CASSGGAAGEETQYF. CDR3 nucleotide sequence: TGTGCCAGCAGTGGGGGCGCGGCGGGGGAAGAGACCCAGTACTTC.

The rearrangement uses TRBV27 and TRBJ2-5, with 12 nucleotides matching TRBD1. This CDR3 comprises 15 residues. CDR1 and CDR2 (germline): MNHEY, SMNVEV (reference sequence). Trimming removed 3 bases from V and 5 bases from J; junction bases left unmatched: 4. CDR3 sequence (DNA): TGTGCCAGCAGTTTGAGGGACAGGGGGCAGGAGACCCAGTACTTC. This codes for CASSLRDRGQETQYF.

The chain has TRBV19 and TRBJ1-1, with 7 nucleotides matching TRBD1. The V segment lost 1 base and the J segment 5 bases; nucleotides outside the gene matches: 7. Per germline, CDR1 LNHDA and CDR2 SQIVND (reference sequence). The CDR3 covers 15 residues. This chain's CDR3 is CASSIAAGGTTEAFF. The CDR3 nucleotides read TGTGCCAGTAGTATAGCGGCAGGGGGAACGACTGAAGCTTTCTTT.

V usage is TRBV6-4 and J usage is TRBJ2-1; 8 bases agree with TRBD2. The CDR3 covers 15 residues. Trimming at V came to 3 bases and at J to 7 bases, leaving 8 bases not matched to a gene. CDR1 and CDR2 from the germline V gene are MRHNA and SNTAGT. The CDR3 DNA reads as TGTGCCAGCAGTGAGGGAGCGGGAGAGGGTAATGAGCAGTTCTTC. Protein: CASSEGAGEGNEQFF.

V is TRBV5-4 and J is TRBJ1-1, with 9 bases lining up with TRBD1. The J segment lost 5 bases and the V segment lost 4 bases, leaving 6 bases of the junction unmatched. Germline assignment: CDR1 SGHNT and CDR2 YYREEE (reference sequence). The CDR3 is 14 amino acids. Here the CDR3 reads CASSRQGVKTEAFF. CDR3 DNA sequence: TGTGCCAGCAGCAGACAGGGGGTAAAGACTGAAGCTTTCTTT.

This sequence joins TRBV5-4 and TRBJ2-3; 13 nucleotides align to TRBD2. J was trimmed by 4 bases and V by 4 bases; bases with no gene match: 3. The CDR3 runs 15 residues. The germline CDR1 and CDR2 sequences are SGHNT and YYREEE (reference sequence). The CDR3 sequence is CASSRLAGGADTQYF. CDR3 DNA: TGTGCCAGCAGCCGACTAGCGGGAGGTGCAGATACGCAGTATTTT. Using reference TRBV5-4 and TRBJ2-3 for the parts outside the CDR3, the full variable domain is ETGVTQSPTHLIKTRGQQVTLRCSSQSGHNTVSWYQQALGQGPQFIFQYYREEENGRGNFPPRFSGLQFPNYSSELNVNALELDDSALYLCASSRLAGGADTQYFGPGTRLTVL.

V gene TRBV5-4 combines with J gene TRBJ2-2; D might be TRBD2 (5 bases). In germline, CDR1 is SGHNT, CDR2 YYREEE (reference sequence). V lost 7 bases, J lost 4 bases, and 14 bases lay in between. CDR3 length: 14 residues. CDR3 DNA sequence: TGTGCCAGCGGCGGACGGGCGGGCACCGGGGAGCTGTTTTTT. It codes for CASGGRAGTGELFF.

Remarks on this clone: The same CDR3 is also encoded by other DNA sequences in this sample. The rearrangement links TRBV2 to TRBJ1-3; weak D call: TRBD1 (5 bases). CDR1 is SNHLY and CDR2 is FYNNEI in the germline V gene. The germline V and J ends were trimmed by 6 bases and 1 base, with 7 bases remaining between them. This CDR3 contains 13 residues. The CDR3 reads CASSRGSGNTIYF. In nucleotides, the CDR3 is TGTGCCAGCAGCCGGGGGTCTGGAAACACCATATATTTT.

The gene calls are TRBV4-2 and TRBJ2-5; tentative D call: TRBD2 (6 bases). The CDR3 sequence is 15 residues long. Deletions cut 5 bases from V and 9 bases from J, with 22 bases between. Germline V gene lookup returns CDR1 LGHNA and CDR2 YNFKEQ. In DNA form, the CDR3 reads TGTGCCAGCAGCACAAGTTCTGACGGGGGTGCGGCCCAGTACTTC. Its translation: CASSTSSDGGAAQYF.

This chain connects TRBV6-5 to TRBJ2-1, with D perhaps TRBD2 (6 bases). Trimming stripped 6 bases from V and 9 bases from J, with 18 bases between. The CDR3 covers 14 residues. The germline gives CDR1 MNHEY, CDR2 SVGAGI. The DNA of the CDR3 is TGTGCCAGCAGCCCCCTCAGGCAGGGAGGTGAGCAGTTCTTC. It codes for CASSPLRQGGEQFF.

The rearrangement joins TRBV4-3 to TRBJ2-5; TRBD2 matches 7 bases. Germline lookup yields CDR1 LGHNA and CDR2 YSLEER. The V segment lost 3 bases and the J segment 5 bases; nucleotides outside the gene matches: 12. The length of the CDR3 is 16 residues. The CDR3 DNA reads as TGCGCCAGCAGCCACTTTGGTCAGCGGGAAAAGGAGACCCAGTACTTC. Protein product: CASSHFGQREKETQYF.

The V gene is TRBV7-2, the J gene TRBJ2-5, with a tentative D call TRBD2 (6 bases). The V end lost 5 bases, the J end lost 1 base, and 8 bases lay between the germline ends. In germline, CDR1 is SGHTA, CDR2 FQGNSA. CDR3 length equals 13 residues. The CDR3 is CASSRDFQETQYF. The CDR3 nucleotides read TGTGCCAGCAGCCGGGACTTCCAAGAGACCCAGTACTTC. Complete variable domain (other parts from reference TRBV7-2 and TRBJ2-5): GAGVSQSPSNKVTEKGKDVELRCDPISGHTALYWYRQSLGQGLEFLIYFQGNSAPDKSGLPSDRFSAERTGGSVSTLTIQRTQQEDSAVYLCASSRDFQETQYFGPGTRLLVL.

The chain combines TRBV29-1 with TRBJ2-1, with 14 bases fitting TRBD2. This CDR3 region has 17 residues. Per germline, CDR1 SQVTM and CDR2 ANQGSEA. V gave up 4 bases and J gave up 1 base; unmatched junction bases: 6. The chain's CDR3 is CSVGGTSGRVSYNEQFF. The DNA for the CDR3 is TGCAGCGTTGGCGGGACTAGCGGGAGAGTATCCTACAATGAGCAGTTCTTC.

The gene calls are TRBV10-3 and TRBJ2-5; D remains unclear. In germline, CDR1 is ENHRY, CDR2 SYGVKD. Deletions cut 2 bases from V and 2 bases from J, with 12 bases between. This CDR3 contains 15 residues. In DNA, the CDR3 is TGTGCCATCAGTGAGCCGTGGGCCCATCAAGAGACCCAGTACTTC. Amino acid sequence: CAISEPWAHQETQYF.

This clone occurred once. The chain joins TRBV15 to TRBJ1-4; D gene unclear. The V end was cut by 0 bases, the J end by 8 bases, with 19 bases between. CDR1 and CDR2 (germline): LNHNV, YYDKDF (reference sequence). The CDR3 is 17 residues long. The CDR3 nucleotides read TGTGCCACCAGCAGAGATATGGGTATAGGGAGTTGGGAAAAACTGTTTTTT. Translated, it gives CATSRDMGIGSWEKLFF. The complete variable domain, with remaining parts taken from reference TRBV15 and TRBJ1-4, reads DAMVIQNPRYQVTQFGKPVTLSCSQTLNHNVMYWYQQKSSQAPKLLFHYYDKDFNNEADTPDNFQSRRPNTSFCFLDIRSPGLGDTAMYLCATSRDMGIGSWEKLFFGSGTQLSVL.

This clone was observed a single time. The rearrangement uses TRBV4-1 and TRBJ1-5; 7 nucleotides line up with TRBD1. V lost 4 bases, J lost 4 bases, and 10 bases stayed unmatched. This CDR3 has 16 residues. Germline CDR1 and CDR2: MGHRA and YSYEKL. CDR3 residues: CASSRIVQGLNQPQHF. CDR3 bases: TGCGCCAGCAGCCGGATCGTACAGGGGTTGAATCAGCCCCAGCATTTT.

The table lists this clone with many counts. This rearrangement joins TRBV5-1 to TRBJ1-5, with D possibly being TRBD1 (6 bases). CDR1 is SGHRS and CDR2 is YFSETQ in the germline V gene. Trimming cost V 6 bases and J 3 bases, with 13 bases left between them. The CDR3 is 14 residues long. The CDR3 region has the DNA TGCGCCAGCACCTCGGACAGTACCAATCAGCCCCAGCATTTT. Translating gives CASTSDSTNQPQHF.

In its sample, this clone was seen once. The chain carries TRBV7-7 and TRBJ2-1; D remains unclear. The germline V gene has CDR1 SSHAT and CDR2 FNYEAQ (reference sequence). CDR3 length: 15 amino acids. Trimming removed 1 base at V and 0 bases at J, with 7 bases between. The CDR3, as DNA: TGTGCCAGCAGCTTAGGAGTGAGCTCCTACAATGAGCAGTTCTTC. Its protein is CASSLGVSSYNEQFF.

The CDR3 DNA sequence: TGTGCCAGCAGTGAGGCCTCCTTATATCAGCCCCAGCATTTT. Encoded protein: CASSEASLYQPQHF. V gene TRBV2 combines with J gene TRBJ1-5; D not resolved. Germline V CDR1 and CDR2: SNHLY, FYNNEI. The CDR3 is 14 residues long. V lost 3 bases to trimming and J lost 5 bases, with 11 bases between them.